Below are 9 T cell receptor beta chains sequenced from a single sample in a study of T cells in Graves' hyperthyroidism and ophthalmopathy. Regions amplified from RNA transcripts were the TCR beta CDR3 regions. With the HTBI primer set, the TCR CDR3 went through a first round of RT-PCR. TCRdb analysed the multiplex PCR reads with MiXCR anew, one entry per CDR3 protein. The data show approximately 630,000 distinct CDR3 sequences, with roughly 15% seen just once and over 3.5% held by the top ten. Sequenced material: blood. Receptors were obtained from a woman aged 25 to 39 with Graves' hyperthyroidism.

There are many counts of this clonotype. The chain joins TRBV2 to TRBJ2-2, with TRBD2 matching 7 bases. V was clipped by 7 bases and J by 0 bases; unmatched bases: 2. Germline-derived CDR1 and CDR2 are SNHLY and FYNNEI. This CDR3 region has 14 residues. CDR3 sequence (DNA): TGTGCCAGCAAGACTAGCTCGAACACCGGGGAGCTGTTTTTT. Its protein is CASKTSSNTGELFF.

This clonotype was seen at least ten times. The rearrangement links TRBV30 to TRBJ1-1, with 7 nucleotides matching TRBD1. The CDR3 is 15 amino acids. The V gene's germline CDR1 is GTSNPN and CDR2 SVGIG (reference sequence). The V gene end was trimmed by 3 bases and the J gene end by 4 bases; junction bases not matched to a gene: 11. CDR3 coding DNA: TGTGCCTGGAGACGAGAGGGGGGACAGCCCACTGAAGCTTTCTTT. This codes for CAWRREGGQPTEAFF.

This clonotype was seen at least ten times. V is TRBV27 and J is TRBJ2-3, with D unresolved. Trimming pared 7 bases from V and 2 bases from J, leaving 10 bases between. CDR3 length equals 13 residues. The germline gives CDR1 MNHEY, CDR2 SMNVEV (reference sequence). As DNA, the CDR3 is TGTGCCAGCAAGGTTATAAACACAGATACGCAGTATTTT. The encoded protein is CASKVINTDTQYF.

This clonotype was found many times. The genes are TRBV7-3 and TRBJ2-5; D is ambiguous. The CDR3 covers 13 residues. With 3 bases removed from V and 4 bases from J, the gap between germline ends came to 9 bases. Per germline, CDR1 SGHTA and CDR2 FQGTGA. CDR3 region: CASSLEASETQYF. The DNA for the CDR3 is TGTGCCAGCAGCTTGGAAGCCTCAGAGACCCAGTACTTC.

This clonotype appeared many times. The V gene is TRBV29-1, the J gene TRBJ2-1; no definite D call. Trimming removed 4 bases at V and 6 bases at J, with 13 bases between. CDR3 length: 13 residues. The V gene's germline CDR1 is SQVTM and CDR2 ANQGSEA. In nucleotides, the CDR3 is TGCAGCGTTGCGGCCGAAACGCCCAATGAGCAGTTCTTC. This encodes CSVAAETPNEQFF.

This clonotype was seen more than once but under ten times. CDR3 residues: CASRIGTGGGYGYTF. CDR3 nucleotide sequence: TGTGCCAGCAGGATCGGGACAGGGGGTGGGTATGGCTACACCTTC. The V call is TRBV6-2 or TRBV6-3, the J call TRBJ1-2, with TRBD1 identical over 11 bases. The CDR3 covers 15 residues. Trimming cost V 6 bases and J 5 bases; bases outside gene matches: 8. Germline CDR1 and CDR2: MNHEY and SVGEGT.

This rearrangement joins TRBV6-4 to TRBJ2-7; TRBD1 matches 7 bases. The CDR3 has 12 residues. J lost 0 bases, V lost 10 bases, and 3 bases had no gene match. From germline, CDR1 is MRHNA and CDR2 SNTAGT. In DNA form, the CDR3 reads TGTGCCACCGGGGACAGCTCCTACGAGCAGTACTTC. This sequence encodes CATGDSSYEQYF.

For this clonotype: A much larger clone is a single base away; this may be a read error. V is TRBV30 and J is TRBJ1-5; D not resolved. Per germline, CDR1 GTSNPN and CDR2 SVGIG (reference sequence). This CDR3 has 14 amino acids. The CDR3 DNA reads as TGTGCCTGGACGGAACGGTATAGCAATCAGCCCCAGGATTTT. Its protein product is CAWTERYSNQPQDF.

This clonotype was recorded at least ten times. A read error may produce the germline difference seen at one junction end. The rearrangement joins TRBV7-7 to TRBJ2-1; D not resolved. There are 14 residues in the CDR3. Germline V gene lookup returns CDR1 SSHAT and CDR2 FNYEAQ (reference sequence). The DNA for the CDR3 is TGTGCTAGCAGCCCAGCAGATTCCTACAATGAGCAGTTCTTC. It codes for CASSPADSYNEQFF.